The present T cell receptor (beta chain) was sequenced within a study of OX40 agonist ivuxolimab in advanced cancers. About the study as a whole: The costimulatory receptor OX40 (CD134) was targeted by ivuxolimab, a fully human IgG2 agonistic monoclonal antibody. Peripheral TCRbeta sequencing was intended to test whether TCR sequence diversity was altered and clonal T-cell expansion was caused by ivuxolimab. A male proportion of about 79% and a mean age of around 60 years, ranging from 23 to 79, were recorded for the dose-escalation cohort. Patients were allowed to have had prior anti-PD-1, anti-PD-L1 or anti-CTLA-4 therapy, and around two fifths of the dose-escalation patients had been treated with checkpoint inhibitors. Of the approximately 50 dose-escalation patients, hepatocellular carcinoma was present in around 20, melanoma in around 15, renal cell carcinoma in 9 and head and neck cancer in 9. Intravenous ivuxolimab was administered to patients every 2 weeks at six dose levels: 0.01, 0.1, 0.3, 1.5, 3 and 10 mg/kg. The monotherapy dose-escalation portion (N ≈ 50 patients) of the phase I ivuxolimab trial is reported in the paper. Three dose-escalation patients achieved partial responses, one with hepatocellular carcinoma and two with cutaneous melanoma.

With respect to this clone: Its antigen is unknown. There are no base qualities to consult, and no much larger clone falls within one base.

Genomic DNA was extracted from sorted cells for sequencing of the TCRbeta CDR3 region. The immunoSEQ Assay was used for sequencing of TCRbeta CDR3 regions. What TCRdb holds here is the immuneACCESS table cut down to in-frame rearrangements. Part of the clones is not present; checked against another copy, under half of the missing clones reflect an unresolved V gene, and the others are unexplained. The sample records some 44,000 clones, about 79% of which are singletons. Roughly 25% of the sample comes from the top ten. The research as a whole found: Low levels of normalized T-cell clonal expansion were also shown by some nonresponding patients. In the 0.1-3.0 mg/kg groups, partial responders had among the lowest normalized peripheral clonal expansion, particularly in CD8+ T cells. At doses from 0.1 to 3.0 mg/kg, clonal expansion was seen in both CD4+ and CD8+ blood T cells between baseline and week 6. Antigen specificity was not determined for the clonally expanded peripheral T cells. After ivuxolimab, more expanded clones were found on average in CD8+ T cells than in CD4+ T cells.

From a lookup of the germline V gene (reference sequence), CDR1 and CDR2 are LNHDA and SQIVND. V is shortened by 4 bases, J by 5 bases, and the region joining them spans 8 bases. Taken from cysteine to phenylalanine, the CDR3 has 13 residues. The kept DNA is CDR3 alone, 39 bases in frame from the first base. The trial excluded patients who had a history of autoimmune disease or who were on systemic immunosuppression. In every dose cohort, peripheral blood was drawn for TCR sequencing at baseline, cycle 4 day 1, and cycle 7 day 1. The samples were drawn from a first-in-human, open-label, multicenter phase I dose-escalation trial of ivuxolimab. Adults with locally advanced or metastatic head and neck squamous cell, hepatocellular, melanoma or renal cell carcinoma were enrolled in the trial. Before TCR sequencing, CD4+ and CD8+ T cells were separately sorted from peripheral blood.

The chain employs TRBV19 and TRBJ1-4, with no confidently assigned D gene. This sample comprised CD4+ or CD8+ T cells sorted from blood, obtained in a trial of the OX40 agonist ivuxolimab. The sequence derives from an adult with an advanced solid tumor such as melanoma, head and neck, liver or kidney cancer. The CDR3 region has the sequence CASSTLLNEKLFF. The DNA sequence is TGTGCCAGTAGTACTTTATTGAATGAAAAACTGTTTTTT.